Sequencing of this T cell receptor (beta chain) was carried out in a study of blood T cell repertoires in COVID-19. Sequenced by immunoSEQ multiplex PCR; TCRdb stores in-frame clones only, minus some. The sample lists roughly 300,000 clones, 70% to 90% seen once, with 4.5% to 7% in the top ten. Germline-derived CDR1 and CDR2 are SGHRS and YFSETQ. Trimming at V came to 3 bases and at J to 5 bases, leaving 7 bases not matched to a gene. The CDR3 totals 15 residues. Recovered status in Cohort 3 required two negative PCRs, clearance, or symptom resolution. The rearrangement uses TRBV5-1 and TRBJ1-2, with TRBD1 matching 10 bases. The specimen was PBMCs or T cells enriched from blood (not recorded which). This TCR came from a woman aged 25-40 years who had recovered from COVID-19. Written as DNA, the CDR3 is TGCGCCAGCAGCTCATCCGGGACAGGGGTTTATGGCTACACCTTC. Amino acids: CASSSSGTGVYGYTF. Filled out from reference TRBV5-1 and TRBJ1-2, the complete variable domain reads KAGVTQTPRYLIKTRGQQVTLSCSPISGHRSVSWYQQTPGQGLQFLFEYFSETQRNKGNFPGRFSGRQFSNSRSEMNVSTLELGDSALYLCASSSSGTGVYGYTFGSGTRLTVV.